Listed below are T cell receptor beta chains from one sample, sequenced in a study of blood T cells in healthy people across ages. In TCRdb, the 5' RACE reads were re-called with MiXCR into one record per CDR3 protein. Found here are over 700,000 distinct CDR3 sequences, roughly 25% of them singletons; the top ten hold 9% to 9.5%. These same records also appear under a second study, on T cells of mothers and their children.

The sequenced sample was blood. Receptors were obtained from a boy aged 5 to 17 in good health. CDR3s include the opening cysteine and the closing phenylalanine or tryptophan. The D gene is left open where the match is weak. Some rows have no size entry. The others give once, few or many, or a class for an expanded clone.

>TRBJ2-5|TRBV4-1|.|16|TRBD2
TGCGCCAGCAGCCCCTTTGCGGGAGGGGACCAAGAGACCCAGTACTTC
CASSPFAGGDQETQYF
>TRBJ2-4|TRBV20-1|.|16|.
TGCAGTGCCAACCCCCGGGGTAGCAGAGCCAAAAACATTCAGTACTTC
CSANPRGSRAKNIQYF
>TRBJ2-1|TRBV3-1|few|14|TRBD2
TGTGCCAGCAGCCAACGCGGGAGCAACAATGAGCAGTTCTTC
CASSQRGSNNEQFF
>TRBJ2-5|TRBV15|.|16|TRBD1
TGTGCCACCAGCAGAGGCACCGGGACAGGGACAGAGACCCAGTACTTC
CATSRGTGTGTETQYF
>TRBJ1-1|TRBV29-1|few|17|.
TGCAGCGTGGCGTTAACACAGGGTCGGGCCCCGAACACTGAAGCTTTCTTT
CSVALTQGRAPNTEAFF
>TRBJ1-4|TRBV3-1|few|15|.
TGTGCCAGCAGCCACCCGGGACCGGTATCCGAAAAACTGTTTTTT
CASSHPGPVSEKLFF
>TRBJ1-2|TRBV24-1|few|14|.
TGTGCCACCTCGGCCGGGACACACTCCTATGGCTACACCTTC
CATSAGTHSYGYTF
>TRBJ1-4|TRBV6-6|.|15|.
TGTGCCAGCAGGTTCTATGGGCCGATCGGGGAAAAACTGTTTTTT
CASRFYGPIGEKLFF
>TRBJ1-2|TRBV28|.|15|TRBD1
TGTGCCAGCAGTTTGCCTGGACAGGGAGCGCTTGGCTACACCTTC
CASSLPGQGALGYTF
>TRBJ2-3|TRBV29-1|many|17|TRBD1
TGCAGCGCCGAATCTTCCGAAAGGACAGGGAGGACAGATACGCAGTATTTT
CSAESSERTGRTDTQYF
>TRBJ2-7|TRBV4-3|many|14|.
TGCGCCAGCAGCCAAGATCGGGGGTCCTACGAGCAGTACTTC
CASSQDRGSYEQYF
>TRBJ2-5|TRBV29-1|few|14|.
TGCAGCGTTGTCCCCCAACAGGGCGAAGAGACCCAGTACTTC
CSVVPQQGEETQYF
>TRBJ2-3|TRBV9|.|15|TRBD1
TGTGCCAGCAGCGTACGGACAGGGGGCAGAGATACGCAGTATTTT
CASSVRTGGRDTQYF
>TRBJ2-3|TRBV4-2|.|18|TRBD2
TGTGCCAGCAGCCAAGACCCCACGAGCGGGGGGGCGCGGGATACGCAGTATTTT
CASSQDPTSGGARDTQYF
>TRBJ2-5|TRBV7-3|few|16|TRBD1
TGTGCCAGCAGCTCTGGACAGGCCCCTTCCCAAGAGACCCAGTACTTC
CASSSGQAPSQETQYF
>TRBJ1-5|TRBV14|.|13|.
TGTGCCAGCAGCCAAGATGGGGATCAGCCCCAGCATTTT
CASSQDGDQPQHF
>TRBJ2-7|TRBV5-6|.|15|TRBD1
TGTGCCAGCAGCTTGGGCAGGGGGCGGCTCAGCGAGCAGTACTTC
CASSLGRGRLSEQYF
>TRBJ2-2|TRBV14|.|13|.
TGTGCCAGCAGCGTAACAGGGACCGGGGAGCTGTTTTTT
CASSVTGTGELFF
>TRBJ1-1|TRBV12-3/TRBV12-4|.|15|.
TGTGCCAGCAGTTTAGTAAGCCCCACGGACACTGAAGCTTTCTTT
CASSLVSPTDTEAFF
>TRBJ1-4|TRBV7-9|few|17|.
TGTGCCAGCAGCTCATCGGGCGAGGGTTCGACTAATGAAAAACTGTTTTTT
CASSSSGEGSTNEKLFF
>TRBJ2-6|TRBV20-1|.|12|.
TGCAGTGCATCGACTGGGGCCAACGTCCTGACTTTC
CSASTGANVLTF
>TRBJ2-3|TRBV29-1|few|12|.
TGCAGCGTTGCGAGAGCGGAAGATACGCAGTATTTT
CSVARAEDTQYF
>TRBJ2-4|TRBV5-5|.|15|.
TGTGCCAGCAGCTCCCCCAAATTAGCCAAAAACATTCAGTACTTC
CASSSPKLAKNIQYF
>TRBJ2-1|TRBV19|.|16|TRBD2
TGTGCCAGTAGTGTTTCTACGGGGGGTTCCTACAATGAGCAGTTCTTC
CASSVSTGGSYNEQFF
>TRBJ2-7|TRBV27|.|13|.
TGTGCCAGCAGTTTTATGTACGGCTACGAGCAGTACTTC
CASSFMYGYEQYF
>TRBJ2-5|TRBV7-9|few|15|.
TGTGCCAGCAGTGTCGAGGGGGGGTACCAAGAGACCCAGTACTTC
CASSVEGGYQETQYF
>TRBJ2-5|TRBV7-2|.|12|.
TGTGCCAGCAGCCCTTCGGACAGGACCCAGTACTTC
CASSPSDRTQYF
>TRBJ2-6|TRBV12-3/TRBV12-4|.|20|TRBD1
TGTGCCAGCAAGAGGGGGGACAGGGGGCTTCTGAAGCGTGGGGCCAACGTCCTGACTTTC
CASKRGDRGLLKRGANVLTF
>TRBJ2-7|TRBV28|.|13|.
TGTGCCAGCAGTTTATTGCGGATGTACGAGCAGTACTTC
CASSLLRMYEQYF
>TRBJ2-1|TRBV29-1|many|13|TRBD2
TGCAGCGTCAAGAGCGGGGGCAACAATGAGCAGTTCTTC
CSVKSGGNNEQFF
>TRBJ1-4|TRBV20-1|.|19|.
TGCAGTGCTAGAGATCTCAGGGTGACGATGGGATCAACTAATGAAAAACTGTTTTTT
CSARDLRVTMGSTNEKLFF
>TRBJ2-5|TRBV2|few|14|.
TGTGCCAGCAGGTCCCGAGGGGTTCAAGAGACCCAGTACTTC
CASRSRGVQETQYF